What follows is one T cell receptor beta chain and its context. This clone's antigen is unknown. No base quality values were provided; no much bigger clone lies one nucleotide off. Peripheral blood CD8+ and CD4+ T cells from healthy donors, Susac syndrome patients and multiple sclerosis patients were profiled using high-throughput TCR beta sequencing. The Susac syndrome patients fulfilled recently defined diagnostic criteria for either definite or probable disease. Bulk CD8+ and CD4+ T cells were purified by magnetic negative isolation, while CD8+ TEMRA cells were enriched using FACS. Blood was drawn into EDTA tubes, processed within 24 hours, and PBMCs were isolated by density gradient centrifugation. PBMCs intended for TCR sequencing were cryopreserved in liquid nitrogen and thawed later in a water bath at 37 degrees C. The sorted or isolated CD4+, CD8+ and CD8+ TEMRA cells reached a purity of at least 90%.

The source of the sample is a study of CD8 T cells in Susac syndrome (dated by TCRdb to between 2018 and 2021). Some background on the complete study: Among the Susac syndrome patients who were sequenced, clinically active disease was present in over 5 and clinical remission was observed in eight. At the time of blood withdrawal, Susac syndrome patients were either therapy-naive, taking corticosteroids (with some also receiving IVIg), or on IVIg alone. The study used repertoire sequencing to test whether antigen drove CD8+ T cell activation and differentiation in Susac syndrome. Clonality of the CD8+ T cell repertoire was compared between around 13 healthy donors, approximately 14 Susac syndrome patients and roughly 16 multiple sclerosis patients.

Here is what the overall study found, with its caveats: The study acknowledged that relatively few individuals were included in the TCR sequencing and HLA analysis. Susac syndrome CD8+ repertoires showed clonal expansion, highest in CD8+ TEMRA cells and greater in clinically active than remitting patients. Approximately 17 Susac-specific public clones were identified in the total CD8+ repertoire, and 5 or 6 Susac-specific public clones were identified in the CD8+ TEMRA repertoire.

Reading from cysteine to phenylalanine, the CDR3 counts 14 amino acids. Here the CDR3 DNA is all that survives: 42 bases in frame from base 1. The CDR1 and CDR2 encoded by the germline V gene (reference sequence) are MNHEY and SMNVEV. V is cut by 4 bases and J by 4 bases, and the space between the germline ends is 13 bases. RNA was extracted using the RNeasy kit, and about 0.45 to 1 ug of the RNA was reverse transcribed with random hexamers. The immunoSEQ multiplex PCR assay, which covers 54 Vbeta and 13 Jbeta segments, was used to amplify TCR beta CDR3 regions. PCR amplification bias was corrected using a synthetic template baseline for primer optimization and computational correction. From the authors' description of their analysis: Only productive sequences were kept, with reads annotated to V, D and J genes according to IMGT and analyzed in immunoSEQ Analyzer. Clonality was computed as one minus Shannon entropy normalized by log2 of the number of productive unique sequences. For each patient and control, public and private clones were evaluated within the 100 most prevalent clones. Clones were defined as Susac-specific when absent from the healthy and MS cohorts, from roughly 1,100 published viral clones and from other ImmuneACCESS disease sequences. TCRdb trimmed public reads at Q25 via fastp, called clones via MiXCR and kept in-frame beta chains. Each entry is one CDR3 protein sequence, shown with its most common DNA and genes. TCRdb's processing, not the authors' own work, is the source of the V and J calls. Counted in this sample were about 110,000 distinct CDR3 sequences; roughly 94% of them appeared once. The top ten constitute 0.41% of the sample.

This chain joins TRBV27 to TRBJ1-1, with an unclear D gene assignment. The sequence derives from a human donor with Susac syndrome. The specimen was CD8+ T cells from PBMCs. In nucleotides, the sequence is TGTGCCAGCAGTTGGGGTGGCGGGCCCACTGAAGCTTTCTTT. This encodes CASSWGGGPTEAFF.